These 8 T cell receptor beta chains were all obtained from the same sample, sequenced in a study of cytomegalovirus exposure and HLA in healthy donors. PCR involved 60 Vbeta and 13 Jbeta primers. Here immunoSEQ multiplex PCR was the method, and the copy in TCRdb shows in-frame clones only, minus some. Of 110,000 to 150,000 clones in the sample, 72% were seen once. The specimen was PBMCs. The receptor set was obtained from a man between 35 and 55 years old in good health and CMV-seronegative.

This sequence joins TRBV9 and TRBJ2-2; possibly TRBD2 for D (5 bases). CDR1 and CDR2 from the germline V gene are SGDLS and YYNGEE. CDR3 length: 15 residues. Trimming cost V 0 bases and J 4 bases, with 10 bases left between them. CDR3 DNA: TGTGCCAGCAGCGTAGGAGGTGGGAGCACCGGGGAGCTGTTTTTT. It encodes CASSVGGGSTGELFF.

V usage is TRBV11-2 and J usage is TRBJ1-1; tentative D call: TRBD1 (6 bases). Per the germline V gene, CDR1 is SGHAT and CDR2 is FQNNGV. CDR3 length: 15 amino acids. Trimming pared 3 bases from V and 1 base from J, leaving 12 bases between. CDR3 amino acids: CASSFRLGGNTEAFF. The CDR3 region has the DNA TGTGCCAGCAGCTTTAGGCTAGGGGGGAACACTGAAGCTTTCTTT.

V and J are TRBV10-3 and TRBJ1-4, with TRBD1 matching 9 bases. V trimming: 9 bases; J trimming: 10 bases; junction bases outside the gene matches: 9. The germline V gene has CDR1 ENHRY and CDR2 SYGVKD. The CDR3 is 13 amino acids. CDR3 coding DNA: TGTGCCATAGGTCGGGACAGGGACGGAAAACTGTTTTTT. This translates into CAIGRDRDGKLFF.

The chain recombines TRBV2 with TRBJ2-3; tentatively, D is TRBD2 (6 bases). The germline CDR1 and CDR2 sequences are SNHLY and FYNNEI. The CDR3 has 15 residues. V was pared by 3 bases and J by 1 base, with 11 bases between. The DNA for the CDR3 is TGTGCCAGCAGTGAGGGGGTAGCGGGCACAGATACGCAGTATTTT. As protein: CASSEGVAGTDTQYF.

V gene TRBV5-5 combines with J gene TRBJ1-1; no clear D gene. There are 12 residues in the CDR3. Trimming shortened V by 0 bases and J by 7 bases, and 7 bases separated the two germline ends. Germline loops: CDR1 SGHKS, CDR2 YYEKEE (reference sequence). The CDR3 spells CASSLVGSEAFF. As DNA, the CDR3 is TGTGCCAGCAGCTTGGTTGGCAGTGAAGCTTTCTTT.

This chain connects TRBV13 to TRBJ2-5; 9 positions match TRBD2. This CDR3 spans 16 amino acids. Germline CDR1 PRHDT, CDR2 FYEKMQ (reference sequence). Trimming at V came to 0 bases and at J to 5 bases, leaving 7 bases not matched to a gene. CDR3 sequence: CASSLGLIAGDETQYF. Here the CDR3 DNA reads TGTGCCAGCAGCTTAGGCCTTATAGCGGGGGACGAGACCCAGTACTTC.

The chain couples TRBV2 to TRBJ1-3; TRBD1 agrees at 8 bases. Looked up from germline, CDR1 is SNHLY and CDR2 is FYNNEI. The V segment lost 10 bases and the J segment 2 bases; nucleotides outside the gene matches: 10. CDR3 length: 15 residues. The CDR3 coding sequence is TGTGCCACTCTAACAACGGACAGGGCTGGAAACACCATATATTTT. This sequence encodes CATLTTDRAGNTIYF.

This rearrangement joins TRBV28 to TRBJ1-2; no reliable D call. The CDR3 consists of 13 residues. Per germline, CDR1 MDHEN and CDR2 SYDVKM. The V end lost 6 bases, the J end lost 6 bases, and 14 bases lay between the germline ends. The CDR3 loop is CASSSRLENGYTF. For the CDR3, the DNA is TGTGCCAGCAGCTCGAGGTTAGAAAATGGCTACACCTTC.